This is a list of T cell receptor beta chains from one sample in a study of T cells in Graves' hyperthyroidism and ophthalmopathy. TCRdb called the multiplex PCR reads again in MiXCR, with one record for every CDR3 protein. Here the sample spans about 360,000 distinct CDR3 sequences, under 15% being singletons. The material sequenced was blood. The receptor set was obtained from a woman aged 18-29 years with Graves' hyperthyroidism. CDR3s leave out the opening cysteine and the closing phenylalanine or tryptophan.

J	length	V	CDR3
TRBJ1-4	10	TRBV29-1	SKTCRGEKLF
TRBJ2-4	16	TRBV6-2/TRBV6-3	ASSYSSGKGTAKNIQY
TRBJ1-5	11	TRBV2	ASRRDHNQPQH
TRBJ2-7	13	TRBV6-1	ASRGVGVADYEQY
TRBJ2-7	11	TRBV30	AILAPHSYEQY
TRBJ1-5	13	TRBV28	ASSSPQGANQPQH
TRBJ1-3	11	TRBV9	ASSVNSGNTIY
TRBJ2-1	11	TRBV2	ASSENGVNEQF
TRBJ2-5	12	TRBV12-3/TRBV12-4	ASSLLPGQETQY
TRBJ2-7	10	TRBV20-1	SAFRISYEQY
TRBJ2-2	15	TRBV19	ASSPYGGPGGTGELF
TRBJ2-1	13	TRBV28	ASSFGQGGFVEQF
TRBJ2-5	13	TRBV28	ASSAIDRDQETQY
TRBJ2-1	10	TRBV30	AGDRGEDEQF
TRBJ2-7	11	TRBV20-1	SARDLQPYEQY
TRBJ1-2	10	TRBV3-1	ASSQISNGYT
TRBJ2-5	14	TRBV19	ASSDTSGAIQETQY
TRBJ1-2	11	TRBV5-1	ASSPGTPYGYT
TRBJ2-2	11	TRBV9	ASSATNTGELF
TRBJ1-5	12	TRBV11-2	ASSPDRVSQPQH
TRBJ1-2	16	TRBV12-3/TRBV12-4	ASRSAGTGKGWDYGYT
TRBJ2-1	13	TRBV28	ASSRRAGHYNEQF